This TCR beta chain was obtained from a study of T cell responses to AZD1222 COVID-19 vaccine (dated by TCRdb to the early 2020s). Regarding the complete study: Because spike-specific TCR depth and breadth did not differ between the two schedules, AZD1222 recipients who got a second dose at roughly 4 weeks were pooled with those who got a second dose at roughly 12 weeks. A total of just over 230 trial participants underwent TCR sequencing, of whom around 210 had received two doses of AZD1222 and approximately 25 had received two doses of the MenACWY control vaccine. Trial participants were enrolled by age into 18-55, 56-69 and 70-plus year subgroups, with 148, 28 and 57 TCR-sequenced participants respectively. Study-wide findings and limitations: Because no day 14 peak-response samples were available, repertoires were characterized only after the peak T cell response. A significant rise in spike-specific TCR breadth and depth was observed after two AZD1222 doses relative to day 0 and relative to MenACWY recipients. Nearly half of unique spike-specific TCRs reportedly recognized epitopes outside regions mutated in the B.1.351 and B.1.1.7 variants. Participants were mostly white British and included more females than males, and it was suggested by the authors that clonal diversity may have been underestimated. The vaccine-associated CD4 TCRs covered the entire spike protein, and the dominant responses fell in regions 160-218 and 743-854. Only 5 to 7 AZD1222 recipients were SARS-CoV-2 seropositive at baseline, limiting conclusions about previously exposed vaccinees. The 56-69-year group was small, and its depth increase did not reach significance, likely because of low power.

For CDR1 and CDR2, the germline V gene (reference sequence) lists MNHEY and SMNVEV. Taken from cysteine to phenylalanine, the CDR3 has 13 residues. Only CDR3 DNA remains: 39 bases, in frame from the first base. The V and J ends are trimmed by 6 bases and 0 bases, leaving 8 bases between them. In light of the paper, this sample's time point label describes: baseline before first vaccination. Vaccinee samples came from UK trials COV001 and COV002, including a single-blind randomized controlled phase 2/3 trial of AZD1222 (ChAdOx1 nCoV-19) in healthy adults. For TCRbeta chain sequencing, PBMC samples were collected from trial participants at day 0 and at day 28 after the second dose. The CDR3 regions of human TCRbeta chains were subjected to immunosequencing. As for how the authors treated the data: TCRs in the repertoires were matched against a reference library of SARS-CoV-2-specific TCRs that had been generated with the MIRA antigen-specificity platform. Breadth was defined as the fraction of unique TCRs that were SARS-CoV-2-associated, and depth was defined as the fraction of total T cells that were SARS-CoV-2-associated. Each spike-specific TCR was assigned to its reactive spike region and to a CD4 or CD8 class using the MIRA data. Log10-transformed breadth and depth values were compared by one-way ANOVA with Sidak's multiple comparisons tests. TCRdb provides this immuneACCESS table in a form limited to in-frame rearrangements. Some clones are lacking; in checked studies, under half of them reflect an unresolved V gene, and why the rest are absent is not known. V, J and clone size are taken as reported in that table, and D and trimming were inferred from the DNA itself. Recorded for this sample are 150,000 to 200,000 clones; roughly 92% of them occurred a single time. 10% of the sample is in the top ten clones.

Note on this clone: Its specific antigen is unknown. Within one base of it there is no much larger clone, and no base qualities were kept. The sample holds other DNA sequences that translate to the same CDR3.

This sequence uses TRBV27 and TRBJ1-1; confidence is insufficient to name the D gene. The receptor was derived from an adult in good health. Sequencing was performed on peripheral blood, taken on day 0 of AZD1222 vaccination. The sequence in DNA is TGTGCCAGCAGAAACAGACTGAACACTGAAGCTTTCTTT. This translates into CASRNRLNTEAFF.